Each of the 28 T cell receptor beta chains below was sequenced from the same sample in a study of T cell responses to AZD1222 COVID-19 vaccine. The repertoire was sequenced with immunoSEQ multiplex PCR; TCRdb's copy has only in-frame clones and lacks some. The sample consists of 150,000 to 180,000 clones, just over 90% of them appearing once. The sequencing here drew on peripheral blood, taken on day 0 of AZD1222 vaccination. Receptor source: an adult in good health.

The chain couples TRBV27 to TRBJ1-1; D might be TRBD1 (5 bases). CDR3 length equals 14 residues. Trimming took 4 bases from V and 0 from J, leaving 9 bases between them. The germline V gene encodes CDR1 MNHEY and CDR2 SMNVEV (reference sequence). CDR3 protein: CASSYTGLNTEAFF. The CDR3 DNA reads TGTGCCAGCAGTTATACGGGACTGAACACTGAAGCTTTCTTT.

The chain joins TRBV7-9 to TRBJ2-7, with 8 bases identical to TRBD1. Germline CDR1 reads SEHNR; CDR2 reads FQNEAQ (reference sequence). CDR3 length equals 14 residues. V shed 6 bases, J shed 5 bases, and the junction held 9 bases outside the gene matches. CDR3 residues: CASSSRQGNDEQYF. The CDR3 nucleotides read TGTGCCAGCAGTTCACGACAGGGGAACGACGAGCAGTACTTC.

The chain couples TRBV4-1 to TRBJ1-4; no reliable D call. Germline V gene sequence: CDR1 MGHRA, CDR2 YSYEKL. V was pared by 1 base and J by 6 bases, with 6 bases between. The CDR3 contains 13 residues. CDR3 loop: CASSQVRDEKLFF. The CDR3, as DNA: TGCGCCAGCAGCCAAGTCCGAGATGAAAAACTGTTTTTT.

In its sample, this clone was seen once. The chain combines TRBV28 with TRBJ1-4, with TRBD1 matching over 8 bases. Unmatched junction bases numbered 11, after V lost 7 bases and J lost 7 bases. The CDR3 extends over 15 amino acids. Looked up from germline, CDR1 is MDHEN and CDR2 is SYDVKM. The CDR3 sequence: CASIMTGASTEKLFF. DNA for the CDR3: TGTGCCAGCATTATGACAGGGGCCAGTACTGAAAAACTGTTTTTT.

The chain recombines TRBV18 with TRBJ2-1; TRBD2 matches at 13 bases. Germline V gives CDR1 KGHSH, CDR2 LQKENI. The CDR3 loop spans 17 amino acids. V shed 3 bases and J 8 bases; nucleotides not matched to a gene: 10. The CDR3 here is CASSPQPGLAGRDEQFF. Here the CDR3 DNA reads TGTGCCAGCTCACCTCAACCGGGACTAGCGGGACGCGATGAGCAGTTCTTC.

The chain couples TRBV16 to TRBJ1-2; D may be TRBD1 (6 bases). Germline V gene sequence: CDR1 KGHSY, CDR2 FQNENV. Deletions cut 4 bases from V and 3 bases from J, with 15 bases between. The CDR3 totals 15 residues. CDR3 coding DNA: TGTGCCAGCAGCCCGAGGGGGGCAGGTGACTATGGCTACACCTTC. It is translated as CASSPRGAGDYGYTF.

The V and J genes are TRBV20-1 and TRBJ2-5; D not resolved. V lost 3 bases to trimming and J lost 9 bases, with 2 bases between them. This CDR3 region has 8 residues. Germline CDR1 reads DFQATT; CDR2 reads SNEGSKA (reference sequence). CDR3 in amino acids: CSASPQYF. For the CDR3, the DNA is TGCAGTGCTAGCCCCCAGTACTTC.

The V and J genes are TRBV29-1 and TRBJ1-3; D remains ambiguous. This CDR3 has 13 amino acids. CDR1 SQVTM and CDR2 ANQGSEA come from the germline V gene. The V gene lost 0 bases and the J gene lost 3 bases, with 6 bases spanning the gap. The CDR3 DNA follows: TGCAGCGTTGAAGATGGCGGTGGAAACACCATATATTTT. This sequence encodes CSVEDGGGNTIYF.

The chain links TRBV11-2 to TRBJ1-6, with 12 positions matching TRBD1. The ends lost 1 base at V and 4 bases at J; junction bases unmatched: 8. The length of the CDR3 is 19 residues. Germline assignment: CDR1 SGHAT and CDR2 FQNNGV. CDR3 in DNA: TGTGCCAGCAGCTTAGTTTGGGACAGGGGGCTTCGTTATAATTCACCCCTCCACTTT. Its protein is CASSLVWDRGLRYNSPLHF.

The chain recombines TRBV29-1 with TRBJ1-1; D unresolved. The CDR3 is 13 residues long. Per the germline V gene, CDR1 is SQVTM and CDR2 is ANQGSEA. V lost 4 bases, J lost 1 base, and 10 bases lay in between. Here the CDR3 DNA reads TGCAGCGTTGGTAGCAGATGGAACACTGAAGCTTTCTTT. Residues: CSVGSRWNTEAFF.

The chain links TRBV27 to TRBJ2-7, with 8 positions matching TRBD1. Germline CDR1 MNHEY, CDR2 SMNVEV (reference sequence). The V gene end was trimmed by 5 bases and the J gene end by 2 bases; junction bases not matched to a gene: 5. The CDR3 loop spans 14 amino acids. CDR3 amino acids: CASSPGTGPYEQYF. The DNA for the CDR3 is TGTGCCAGCAGTCCCGGGACAGGACCCTACGAGCAGTACTTC.

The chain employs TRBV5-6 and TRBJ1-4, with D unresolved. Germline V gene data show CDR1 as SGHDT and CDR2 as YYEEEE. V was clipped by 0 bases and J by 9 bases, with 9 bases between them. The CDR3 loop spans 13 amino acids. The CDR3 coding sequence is TGTGCCAGCAGCTTGGTTAGCGGCCAAAAACTGTTTTTT. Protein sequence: CASSLVSGQKLFF.

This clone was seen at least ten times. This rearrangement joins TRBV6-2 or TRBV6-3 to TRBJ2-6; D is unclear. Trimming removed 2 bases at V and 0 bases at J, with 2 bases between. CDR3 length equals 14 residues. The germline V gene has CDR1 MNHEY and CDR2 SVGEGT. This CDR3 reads CASSYNSGANVLTF. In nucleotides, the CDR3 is TGTGCCAGCAGTTACAACTCTGGGGCCAACGTCCTGACTTTC.

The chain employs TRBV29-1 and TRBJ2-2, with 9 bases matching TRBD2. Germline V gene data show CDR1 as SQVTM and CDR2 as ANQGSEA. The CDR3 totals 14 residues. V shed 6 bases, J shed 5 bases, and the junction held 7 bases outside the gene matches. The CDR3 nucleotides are TGCAGCGTGAATAGCGGGAGAGGAACCGGGGAGCTGTTTTTT. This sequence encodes CSVNSGRGTGELFF.

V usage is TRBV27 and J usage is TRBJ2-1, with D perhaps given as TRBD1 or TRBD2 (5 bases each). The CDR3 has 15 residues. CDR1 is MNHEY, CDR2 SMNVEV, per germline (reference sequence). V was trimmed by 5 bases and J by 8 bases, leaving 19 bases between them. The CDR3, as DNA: TGTGCCAGCAGTAAGACCGGGACGTTAGACGATGAGCAGTTCTTC. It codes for CASSKTGTLDDEQFF.

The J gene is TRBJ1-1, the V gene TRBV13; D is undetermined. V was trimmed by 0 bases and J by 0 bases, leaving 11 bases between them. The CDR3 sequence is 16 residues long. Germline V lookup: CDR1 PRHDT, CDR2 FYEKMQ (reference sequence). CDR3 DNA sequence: TGTGCCAGCAGCTTAGGACTGCGCCGTCTGAACACTGAAGCTTTCTTT. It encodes CASSLGLRRLNTEAFF.

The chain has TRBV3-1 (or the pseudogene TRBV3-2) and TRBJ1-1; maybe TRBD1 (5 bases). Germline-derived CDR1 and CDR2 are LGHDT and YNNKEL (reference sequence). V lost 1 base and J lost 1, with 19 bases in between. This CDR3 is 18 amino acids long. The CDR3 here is CASSQVEARTIRNTEAFF. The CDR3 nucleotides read TGTGCCAGCAGCCAAGTTGAGGCCAGGACAATACGGAACACTGAAGCTTTCTTT.

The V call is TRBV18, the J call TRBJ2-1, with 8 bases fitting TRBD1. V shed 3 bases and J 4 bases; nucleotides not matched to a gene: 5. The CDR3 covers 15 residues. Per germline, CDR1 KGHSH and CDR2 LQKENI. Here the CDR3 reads CASSPTGQVYNEQFF. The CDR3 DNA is TGTGCCAGCTCACCGACGGGACAGGTATACAATGAGCAGTTCTTC.

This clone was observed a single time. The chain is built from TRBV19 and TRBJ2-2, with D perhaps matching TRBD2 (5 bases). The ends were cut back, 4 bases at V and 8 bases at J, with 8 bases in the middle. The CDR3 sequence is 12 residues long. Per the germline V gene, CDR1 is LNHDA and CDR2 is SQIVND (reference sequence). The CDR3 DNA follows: TGTGCCAGTAGTAGGACTGCTGGGGAGCTGTTTTTT. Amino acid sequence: CASSRTAGELFF.

The CDR3 DNA reads as TGTGCCAGCACCGACGGGGGCTCTGGGGCCAACGTCCTGACTTTC. Translated, it gives CASTDGGSGANVLTF. The chain combines TRBV7-9 with TRBJ2-6; tentative D call: TRBD2 (6 bases). The CDR3 length is 15 residues. V dropped 7 bases and J dropped 0 bases, with 10 bases sitting between them. Germline V gene lookup returns CDR1 SEHNR and CDR2 FQNEAQ (reference sequence).

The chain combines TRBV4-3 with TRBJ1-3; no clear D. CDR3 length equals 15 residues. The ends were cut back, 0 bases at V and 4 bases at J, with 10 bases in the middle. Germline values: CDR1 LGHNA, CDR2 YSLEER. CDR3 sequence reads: CASSQERTVGNTIYF. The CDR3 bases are TGCGCCAGCAGCCAAGAAAGAACGGTCGGAAACACCATATATTTT.

CDR3 amino acids: CASSFGTGGNGYTF. DNA for the CDR3: TGTGCCAGCAGCTTCGGGACAGGGGGCAATGGCTACACCTTC. The V gene is TRBV5-6, the J gene TRBJ1-2; TRBD1 aligns across 12 bases. V lost 2 bases and J lost 6; bases outside the gene matches: 2. Germline V CDR1 and CDR2: SGHDT, YYEEEE. There are 14 residues in the CDR3.

The CDR3 reads CASSVIAGGPDTQYF. The CDR3, as DNA: TGTGCCAGCAGCGTAATAGCGGGAGGGCCAGATACGCAGTATTTT. The chain employs TRBV5-6 and TRBJ2-3; TRBD2 matches at 11 bases. Per germline, CDR1 SGHDT and CDR2 YYEEEE. V was pared by 4 bases and J by 4 bases, with 5 bases of the junction left unmatched. The length of the CDR3 is 15 residues.

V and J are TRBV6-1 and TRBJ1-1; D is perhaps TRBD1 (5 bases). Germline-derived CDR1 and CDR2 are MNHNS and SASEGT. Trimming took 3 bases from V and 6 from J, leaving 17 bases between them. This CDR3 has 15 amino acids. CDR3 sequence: CASSDPRLGGAEAFF. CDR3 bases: TGTGCCAGCAGTGATCCACGGTTGGGAGGGGCTGAAGCTTTCTTT.

The DNA of the CDR3 is TGTGCCATCAGTGAGTCGATGGGGGGCACTGAAGCTTTCTTT. Translation gives CAISESMGGTEAFF. The V and J genes are TRBV10-3 and TRBJ1-1, with a weak D call TRBD1 (5 bases). The CDR3 runs to 14 residues. The germline V and J ends were trimmed by 0 bases and 4 bases, with 9 bases remaining between them. CDR1 ENHRY and CDR2 SYGVKD come from the germline V gene.

CDR3 region: CASSQVFGQGSYNEQFF. CDR3 DNA: TGCGCCAGCAGCCAAGTTTTTGGGCAGGGCTCCTACAATGAGCAGTTCTTC. This chain joins TRBV4-1 and TRBJ2-1, with a weak D call TRBD1 (5 bases). The ends were cut back, 1 base at V and 0 bases at J, with 13 bases in the middle. The CDR3 has 17 residues. Germline CDR1 reads MGHRA; CDR2 reads YSYEKL.

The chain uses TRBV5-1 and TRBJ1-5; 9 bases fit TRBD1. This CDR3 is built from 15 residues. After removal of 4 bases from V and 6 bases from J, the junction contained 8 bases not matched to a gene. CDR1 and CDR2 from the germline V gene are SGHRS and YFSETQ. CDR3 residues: CASSPGGTGFQPQHF. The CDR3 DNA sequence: TGCGCCAGCAGCCCTGGAGGGACAGGGTTTCAGCCCCAGCATTTT.

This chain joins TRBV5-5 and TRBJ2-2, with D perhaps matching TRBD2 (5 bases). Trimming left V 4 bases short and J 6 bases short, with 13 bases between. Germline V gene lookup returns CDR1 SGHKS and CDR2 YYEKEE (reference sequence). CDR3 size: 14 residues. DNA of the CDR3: TGTGCCAGCAGCCTCCGACTTAGCGCCGGGGAGCTGTTTTTT. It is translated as CASSLRLSAGELFF.